This T cell receptor (beta chain) was sequenced for a study of blood T cell repertoires in COVID-19. In its sample, this clone was seen once. Under the authors' procedure: How many nucleated cells were present was estimated from reference gene primer amplification. Clones were read by immunoSEQ multiplex PCR, and TCRdb kept only the in-frame ones, dropping some. Clonal size and the V and J genes are those of that table, whereas D and trimming came from the DNA. The sample records more than 200,000 clones, approximately 86% being singletons. Germline V CDR1 and CDR2: SGHNT, YYREEE (reference sequence). This CDR3 has 15 residues. Trimming removed 4 bases at V and 4 bases at J, with 15 bases between.

The receptor was derived from a woman aged 45-59 years who had recovered from COVID-19. The specimen sequenced was PBMCs or T cells enriched from blood (not recorded which). The J gene is TRBJ2-1, the V gene TRBV5-4; the D gene is possibly TRBD1 (6 bases). The CDR3 nucleotides read TGTGCCAGCAGCCCCCGACAGGCTCCATACAATGAGCAGTTCTTC. Encoded protein: CASSPRQAPYNEQFF. Using reference TRBV5-4 and TRBJ2-1 for the parts outside the CDR3, the full variable domain is ETGVTQSPTHLIKTRGQQVTLRCSSQSGHNTVSWYQQALGQGPQFIFQYYREEENGRGNFPPRFSGLQFPNYSSELNVNALELDDSALYLCASSPRQAPYNEQFFGPGTRLTVL.